Listed below are T cell receptor beta chains from one sample, sequenced in a study of cytomegalovirus exposure and HLA in healthy donors. Libraries were prepared by immunoSEQ multiplex PCR; TCRdb keeps only in-frame clonotypes and omits some of them. The sample holds roughly 45,000 clones; approximately 75% are singletons and the top ten take 1.4%. The material sequenced was PBMCs. Receptor source: a man aged 30-40 years in good health and CMV-seronegative. Each CDR3 is given with its conserved first and last residue.

CASSVEIAETYEQYF,TRBV9
CASSFRGGRNQPQHF,TRBV11-2
CASSETFGLGVYEQYF,TRBV2
CASTRTGNDEQFF,TRBV19
CASSFFVVVPYNEQFF,TRBV5-5
CAIPDPFPYNEQFF,TRBV28
CASSSPLFLSDTQYF,TRBV5-6
CASSDGGAADRTNEKLFF,TRBV2
CASSTPGGTKNIQYF,TRBV19
CASSTDSNSPLHF,TRBV5-1
CASSFRVKNEQFF,TRBV27
CASSRRTGGRDGELFF,TRBV14
CASRPGLAGGSEVGELFF,TRBV7-7
CASSDRDSEQYF,TRBV2
CAQGLNTEAFF,TRBV30
CASSLGTDSPLHF,TRBV5-1
CTIQGETEAFF,TRBV20-1
CASSFFSDNEQFF,TRBV7-2
CASGRDTPQETQYF,TRBV5-1
CASSQTGTTEEKLFF,TRBV5-1
CASSLGGGGPQHF,TRBV28
CASSYSRGYEQYF,TRBV6-5
CASSRSGTYEQYF,TRBV5-1
CASSVTGRNNEKLFF,TRBV9
CSVEVSGFGYTF,TRBV29-1
CASSIQGPAGSTDTQYF,TRBV19
CASSETSGDYNEQFF,TRBV6-1
CASSWGRSSYEQYF,TRBV7-2
CASSFGTSGSSGELFF,TRBV7-9
CASSLRLAGGLDEQYF,TRBV27
CASTSGSGTDTQYF,TRBV6-6